A selection of T cell receptor beta chains follows, all from one sample in a study of tumor-infiltrating lymphocytes in oesophageal squamous cell carcinoma. TCRdb itself ran the PCR reads through MiXCR, one entry per CDR3 protein. The sample consists of roughly 12,000 distinct CDR3 sequences, under 70% of them appearing once. Source material: esophageal tumor tissue. The receptors derive from a female donor with esophageal squamous cell carcinoma. The CDR3 runs from the conserved cysteine through the conserved F or W. Each record gives: clone size, D gene, J gene, V gene, CDR3 DNA, CDR3 protein. A D gene is named only where the DNA matches it firmly. Clone sizes are given selectively: once, few, many, or a class where the clone is expanded.

size: once; D: TRBD2; J: TRBJ2-1; V: TRBV7-3; DNA: TGTGCCAGCAGCTCGAGAGCGGGAGGTACCCAACAACGAAATGAGCAGTTCTTC; CDR3: CASSSRAGGTQQRNEQFF
size: -; D: -; J: TRBJ2-7; V: TRBV6-1; DNA: TGTGCCAGCAGTGGGGGGTACGAGATCGAGCAGTACTTC; CDR3: CASSGGYEIEQYF
size: -; D: -; J: TRBJ2-7; V: TRBV6-6; DNA: TGTGCCAGCAGCCACGCGGGGGCCCGAAACTACGAGCAGTACTTC; CDR3: CASSHAGARNYEQYF
size: -; D: -; J: TRBJ2-1; V: TRBV12-3/TRBV12-4; DNA: TGTGCCAGCAGTTCGGGAGTGAGGAATGAGCAGTTCTTC; CDR3: CASSSGVRNEQFF
size: -; D: -; J: TRBJ2-7; V: TRBV6-8; DNA: TGTGCCAGCGGCCCCCGGGACCTACCCCTCCACTTC; CDR3: CASGPRDLPLHF
size: -; D: TRBD2; J: TRBJ2-3; V: TRBV6-6; DNA: TGTGCCAGCAACAGCCCCCCGGGACTAGCGGCAAATACGCAGTATTTT; CDR3: CASNSPPGLAANTQYF
size: -; D: -; J: TRBJ2-5; V: TRBV7-2; DNA: TGTGCCAGCAGCTTAAAAGCCGGGAGTCAGACCCAGTACTTC; CDR3: CASSLKAGSQTQYF
size: -; D: -; J: TRBJ1-1; V: TRBV6-6; DNA: TGTGCCAGCAGTTACTCGTTGGGGGACGGGACTGAAGCTTTCTTT; CDR3: CASSYSLGDGTEAFF
size: medium-sized; D: -; J: TRBJ2-1; V: TRBV7-3; DNA: TGTGCCAGCAGCTTGGCTGCGGGACAGCTTTACAATGAGCAGTTCTTC; CDR3: CASSLAAGQLYNEQFF
size: -; D: TRBD2; J: TRBJ2-1; V: TRBV18; DNA: TGTGCCAGCTCCTCCGGGACTACCTACAATGAGCAGTTCTTC; CDR3: CASSSGTTYNEQFF
size: many; D: TRBD1; J: TRBJ1-2; V: TRBV12-3/TRBV12-4; DNA: TGTGCCAGCAGCGACAGGGGGCGTGGTGGCTACACCTTC; CDR3: CASSDRGRGGYTF